This entry describes one TCR beta chain. The antigen remains unidentified. The CDR3 spans 11 residues. The V gene lost 3 bases and the J gene lost 7 bases, with 8 bases spanning the gap. CDR1 and CDR2 from the germline V gene are SGHDT and YYEEEE. This specimen comes from a study of a mutant IDH1 vaccine in newly diagnosed glioma. Repertoires were generated with immunoSEQ multiplex PCR, while TCRdb's copy carries only in-frame clones and drops some. The sample includes about 94,000 clones, about 90% of them seen just once. The time point is: week 47, end of study. Vaccination used 300 ug of mutant IDH1 20-mer peptide per dose, with topical imiquimod. Each tumor in the donors was a new WHO grade 3 or 4 astrocytoma, IDH1-mutant and ATRX-lost.

The chain is built from TRBV5-6 and TRBJ2-7; no firm D call. This specimen was PBMCs, taken from a glioma patient whose treatment included an IDH1 peptide vaccine. The clonotype originates from a woman aged 45 to 65 with glioma. The DNA of the CDR3 is TGTGCCAGCAGCTACTATGATGAGCAGTACTTC. It encodes CASSYYDEQYF.